These 10 T cell receptor beta chains came from one sample sequenced in a study of T cell repertoires in cytomegalovirus infection. A single record per CDR3 protein comes from TCRdb applying MiXCR to the reads. This table holds 700,000 to 900,000 distinct CDR3 sequences, 25% to 35% found once. Antigen specificity for these receptors is unknown. The source material was cultured CD8+ T cells from PBMCs, sampled from culture after CMV antigen stimulation. These receptors were obtained from a human donor in good health (CMV status not recorded). Some clones in this sample may be carry-over from other donors' samples.

This chain connects TRBV20-1 to TRBJ2-1; 10 bases align to TRBD1. This CDR3 region has 15 residues. V shed 5 bases, J shed 2 bases, and the junction held 6 bases outside the gene matches. Germline V gene lookup returns CDR1 DFQATT and CDR2 SNEGSKA (reference sequence). The CDR3, as DNA: TGCAGTGCTGGCGAGGACAGGGGGACCTACAATGAGCAGTTCTTC. Translation: CSAGEDRGTYNEQFF.

This clonotype has more than one count but fewer than ten. The V gene is TRBV6-2 or TRBV6-3, the J gene TRBJ2-7, with D possibly matching TRBD2 (5 bases). The V end was cut by 8 bases, the J end by 7 bases, with 18 bases between. The CDR3 has 13 amino acids. Per germline, CDR1 MNHEY and CDR2 SVGEGT. This CDR3 reads CASGSGGLGEQYV. The DNA of the CDR3 is TGTGCCAGCGGGAGCGGAGGATTGGGGGAGCAGTACGTC.

This clonotype was recorded many times. The rearrangement links TRBV11-2 to TRBJ2-1; D tentatively fits TRBD1 or TRBD2 (5 bases each). This CDR3 region has 16 residues. Looked up from germline, CDR1 is SGHAT and CDR2 is FQNNGV. V lost 3 bases and J lost 4, with 16 bases in between. Written as DNA, the CDR3 is TGTGCCAGCAGCTTGGGGATGGGACGTGGATACAATGAGCAGTTCTTC. Its protein is CASSLGMGRGYNEQFF.

This clonotype has at least ten counts. The J gene is TRBJ1-2, the V gene TRBV7-3; the D gene is possibly TRBD1 (6 bases). The germline V gene has CDR1 SGHTA and CDR2 FQGTGA. Trimming pared 0 bases from V and 8 bases from J, leaving 10 bases between. The CDR3 has 13 amino acids. In DNA, the CDR3 is TGTGCCAGCAGCTTAACAGGGGGAGAAGGCTACACCTTC. This sequence encodes CASSLTGGEGYTF.

The chain recombines TRBV2 with TRBJ1-1, with D hard to call. Between the trimmed V and J ends, which lost 2 bases and 10 bases, there was a span of 5 bases. There are 10 residues in the CDR3. Germline V gene data show CDR1 as SNHLY and CDR2 as FYNNEI. The CDR3 DNA follows: TGTGCCAGCAGTGAATATGGAGCTTTCTTT. It translates to CASSEYGAFF.

The chain has TRBV5-1 and TRBJ2-3; TRBD2 aligns across 9 bases. This CDR3 has 15 amino acids. Trimming cost V 0 bases and J 14 bases; bases outside gene matches: 13. CDR1 and CDR2 (germline): SGHRS, YFSETQ. The chain's CDR3 is CASSLEQRGDPHWYF. Here the CDR3 DNA reads TGCGCCAGCAGCTTGGAACAGCGGGGGGACCCCCATTGGTATTTT.

The chain combines TRBV11-2 with TRBJ2-5; possible D gene TRBD1, 5 bases. The length of the CDR3 is 16 residues. Germline V lookup: CDR1 SGHAT, CDR2 FQNNGV. Trimming took off 5 bases at V and 0 bases at J, with 16 bases between the two ends. DNA for the CDR3: TGTGCCAGCAGCGCTTCAGGGTGGCTGTACCAAGAGACCCAGTACTTC. As protein: CASSASGWLYQETQYF.

CDR3 DNA sequence: TGTGCCAGCAGCCAGGCCCTACGACTAGGCTCCTACAATGAGCAGTTCTTC. Amino acids: CASSQALRLGSYNEQFF. V is TRBV5-5 and J is TRBJ2-1; possibly TRBD2 for D (6 bases). The V and J ends lost 4 bases and 0 bases respectively, with 17 bases between them. Germline V gene lookup returns CDR1 SGHKS and CDR2 YYEKEE (reference sequence). CDR3 size: 17 residues.

This clonotype occurred a few times. The chain carries TRBV18 and TRBJ2-7; TRBD1 agrees at 7 bases. V lost 2 bases to trimming and J lost 6 bases; unmatched junction nucleotides: 13. The CDR3 has 16 amino acids. Germline V lookup: CDR1 KGHSH, CDR2 LQKENI. CDR3 loop: CASSPSALQGFGEQYF. The CDR3 DNA sequence: TGTGCCAGCTCACCATCTGCTTTACAGGGGTTTGGCGAGCAGTACTTC.

This clonotype has a count of ten or more. V gene TRBV7-2 combines with J gene TRBJ2-1; TRBD2 might be the D (7 bases). V was shortened by 1 base and J by 9 bases, with 19 bases between the two germline ends. This CDR3 spans 16 amino acids. The germline V gene encodes CDR1 SGHTA and CDR2 FQGNSA. The CDR3 region has the DNA TGTGCCAGCAGCTTAGAGTCGAGGGGGGGCGAGTTTGAGCAGTTCTTC. Protein product: CASSLESRGGEFEQFF.